This T cell receptor (beta chain) was documented in a study of OX40 agonist ivuxolimab in advanced cancers. Study details: Enrollees could have had prior anti-PD-1, anti-PD-L1 or anti-CTLA-4 therapy, which approximately 38% had received.

The data were produced by immunoSEQ multiplex PCR, yet TCRdb's version contains in-frame clones alone and is incomplete. The table lists about 60,000 clones, 87% of them singletons, with under 20% in the top ten. Germline CDR1 is MDHEN and CDR2 is SYDVKM. This CDR3 spans 15 amino acids. The trim removed 6 bases at V and 5 bases at J, leaving 10 bases unmatched. This clone was seen a few times. The sequencing here drew on CD4+ or CD8+ T cells sorted from blood, taken in a trial of the OX40 agonist ivuxolimab. The clonotype was recovered from an adult with an advanced solid tumor such as melanoma, head and neck, liver or kidney cancer. The rearrangement links TRBV28 to TRBJ1-1; 9 bases are a match to TRBD1. CDR3: CASRKYRDRETEAFF. As DNA, the CDR3 is TGTGCCAGCAGAAAGTACCGGGACAGGGAGACTGAAGCTTTCTTT.